This entry features one TCR beta chain sequence. What it recognizes is unknown. The sample originates from a study of cytomegalovirus exposure and HLA in healthy donors. Study observations and caveats: 87-base-pair reads could not separate some V segments, including TRBV6-2 and TRBV6-3. In an earlier analysis, most TCR beta V segments were productive about 87% or about 30% of the time. In a later analysis, HLA-associated TCR beta chains were more clonally expanded than equally common others.

Unmatched junction bases numbered 8, after V lost 5 bases and J lost 8 bases. Germline V gene lookup returns CDR1 MNHEY and CDR2 SMNVEV (reference sequence). The CDR3 totals 14 residues. The PCR made use of 60 Vbeta and 13 Jbeta primers. Authors' data handling: In a later analysis, the count reached roughly 80 million unique TCR beta chains, with about 9.9 million shared. Profiled with immunoSEQ multiplex PCR; TCRdb holds only in-frame clones, not every one. The V and J calls and clone size are taken from that table; D and trimming were inferred from the DNA. The profile shows roughly 86,000 clones, 65% of them singletons.

Sample: PBMCs. This rearrangement joins TRBV27 to TRBJ1-2; TRBD1 agrees at 10 bases. The clonotype comes from a woman between 45 and 60 years old in good health and CMV-seropositive. The CDR3 DNA reads as TGTGCCAGCAGTCCATCGACAGGGGGCGTCGGCTACACCTTC. Its protein product is CASSPSTGGVGYTF.